The T cell receptor beta chain under discussion was sequenced for a study of human T cells and chemical hapten exposure. At the level of the study: Throughout a study of 20 to 30 weeks, patients underwent weekly scalp administration of diphenylcyclopropenone doses. Whole-study results and caveats: Expanded TCR counts at PT1 were positively correlated with the patch test score.

One entry per CDR3 protein, called by TCRdb with MiXCR from the RACE reads. This table holds about 190,000 distinct CDR3 sequences, about 22% found once. This clonotype was counted ten times or more. Its antigen is unknown. Documented time point: patch test 3, about 24 weeks after DPC sensitization. Documented treatment: therapeutic diphenylcyclopropenone sensitization with weekly scalp DPC. Whole blood that had not been fractionated was the source of extracted total RNA. Trimming removed 6 bases from V and 2 bases from J, with 10 bases in between. Germline CDR1 DFQATT, CDR2 SNEGSKA (reference sequence). The CDR3 is made up of 12 amino acids.

The V call is TRBV20-1, the J call TRBJ2-5, with D perhaps matching TRBD1 (5 bases). Sequenced here: whole blood, sampled in connection with sensitization to the hapten diphenylcyclopropenone (DPC). The origin of this receptor is a woman aged 40 to 55 with alopecia areata. Some clones in this sample may be carry-over from other donors' samples. In nucleotides, the CDR3 is TGCAGTGCAGATGGACAACAAGAGACCCAGTACTTC. This encodes CSADGQQETQYF.